This T cell receptor (beta chain) is from a study of T cells in Graves' hyperthyroidism and ophthalmopathy. Study-wide results and limits: The authors' 13 V-J model separated ophthalmopathy from stable hyperthyroidism.

Amplification targeted TCR beta CDR3 regions from RNA transcripts. TCR CDR3 regions were first amplified by RT-PCR with HTBI primers. TCRdb itself ran the multiplex PCR reads through MiXCR, one entry per CDR3 protein. The sample lists 600,000 or so distinct CDR3 sequences; 14% were seen once. Germline CDR1 and CDR2: MNHNS and SASEGT. Trimming cost V 3 bases and J 4 bases, with 12 bases left between them. The CDR3 is 14 residues long. This clonotype was counted only a few times. The antigen is unknown. Ophthalmopathy patients all had a Clinical Activity Score of at least 3, a NOSPECS grade of at least 4 and disease under 3 months old. Together with thyroid ultrasound, orbital computed tomography, serum thyroxine and TRAb, clinical symptoms were used for diagnoses.

This chain connects TRBV6-1 to TRBJ1-1; the D gene is possibly TRBD1 (6 bases). The clonotype comes from a woman aged 45-65 years with Graves' ophthalmopathy. The sequenced material came from blood. The CDR3 bases are TGTGCCAGCAGTGACGGGGGGCGCCCCACTGAAGCTTTCTTT. It specifies CASSDGGRPTEAFF.